This TCR beta chain appears in the sequencing data of a study of blood T cell repertoires in COVID-19. The length of the CDR3 is 15 residues. Germline V gene data show CDR1 as SGHRS and CDR2 as YFSETQ. V dropped 4 bases and J dropped 0; count of bases not matched to a gene: 4. The table came from immunoSEQ multiplex PCR; TCRdb's copy has only in-frame clones and leaves some out. The repertoire has about 230,000 clones, 70% to 90% of them found once; the top ten carry approximately 12%. The chain couples TRBV5-1 to TRBJ2-3, with 8 bases that match TRBD2. The sequenced material came from peripheral blood. The TCR was taken from a woman aged 18-35 years who had recovered from COVID-19. CDR3 sequence: CASSRGGRSTDTQYF. CDR3 coding DNA: TGCGCCAGCAGCCGGGGGGGACGAAGCACAGATACGCAGTATTTT.